Given below is one T cell receptor (beta chain) in context. The source of the sample is a study of cytomegalovirus exposure and HLA in healthy donors. Amplification used 60 Vbeta primers and 13 Jbeta primers. Assay: immunoSEQ multiplex PCR; the TCRdb copy retains only in-frame clones and omits some. The table has about 160,000 clones, almost 85% seen once. The study sampled nominally healthy donors, though unrecorded immune exposures were likely. Sample: PBMCs. The TCR comes from a man aged 25-40 years in good health and CMV-seronegative.

The chain's CDR3 is CASSEPGVGNQPQHF. DNA for the CDR3: TGTGCCAGCAGTGAACCAGGGGTTGGCAATCAGCCCCAGCATTTT. The chain carries TRBV2 and TRBJ1-5, with D perhaps matching TRBD1 (6 bases). V lost 2 bases to trimming and J lost 2 bases, with 10 bases between them. The CDR3 loop spans 15 amino acids. Germline-derived CDR1 and CDR2 are SNHLY and FYNNEI.